One sample yielded the 27 T cell receptor beta chains listed below, sequenced in a study of CD8+ T cells in alopecia areata. A sort of pooled cutaneous lymph node cells used CD4, CD8alpha, NKG2D, NKG2ACE and other stains. TCR sequencing used cDNA made by reverse transcription of extracted RNA. TCRdb's table, derived via immunoSEQ multiplex PCR, lists solely in-frame clones and lacks some. The sample includes 200,000 to 300,000 clones, none of them occurring once. The sequenced sample consisted of CD4+ T cells sorted from a lymph node. The receptors were gathered from a C3H/HeJ mouse with alopecia areata. For this mouse line, the MHC haplotype is H2-k.

This clone was seen more than once but under ten times. Gene and germline names: mouse. The CDR3 end falls 4 residues outside the read, so it is completed with the germline J gene. The rearrangement links TRBV13-1 to TRBJ2-3, with 9 nucleotides matching TRBD2. V shed 4 bases and J 2 bases; nucleotides not matched to a gene: 5. CDR3 length equals 15 residues. CDR1 is NSHNY and CDR2 is SYGAGN in the germline V gene. CDR3 bases read: TGTGCCAGCAGTCGGACTGGGGTTGATGCAGAA. Residues: CASSRTGVDAE. The full-length CDR3 reads as CASSRTGVDAETLYF.

This clone was found a few times. Germline and genes: mouse. Partial CDR3 DNA: TGTGCCAGCAGTATGGGGGCGCCC. Its translation is CASSMGAP. In full, the CDR3 is CASSMGAPLYF. The V call is TRBV19, the J call TRBJ1-6; perhaps TRBD1 as D (5 bases). With the read ending 3 residues before the CDR3 end, the germline J gene is used to fill in that end. TRBJ1-6 counts as an open reading frame of uncertain function. With 2 bases removed from V and 11 bases from J, the gap between germline ends came to 5 bases. In germline, CDR1 is FNHDT, CDR2 SITEND (reference sequence). The CDR3 is 11 amino acids.

This clone has a handful of counts. The gene names here belong to mouse. The CDR3 region is CASSDSGVDSDYTF. CDR3 DNA (partial): TGTGCCAGCAGTGATTCAGGGGTGGACTCC. V gene TRBV13-1 combines with J gene TRBJ1-2, with a weak D call TRBD1 (6 bases). The CDR3 is cut off 4 residues early in the read; its end comes from the germline J gene. V was shortened by 1 base and J by 3 bases, with 10 bases between the two germline ends. CDR1 is NSHNY and CDR2 is SYGAGN in the germline V gene. The CDR3 has 14 amino acids.

Worth noting for this clone: Gene names and germline refer to mouse. The CDR3 end is not reached by the read, which stops 4 residues before it; the germline J gene fills it in. The J gene is TRBJ2-1, the V gene TRBV13-3; 9 positions match TRBD1. Germline V gene data show CDR1 as NNHDY and CDR2 as SYVADS. The CDR3 covers 15 residues. V lost 5 bases to trimming and J lost 5 bases; unmatched junction nucleotides: 8. Incomplete CDR3 DNA: TGTGCCAGCAGCCCCTACAGGGGGCGCGATGCT. This encodes CASSPYRGRDA. Given in full, the CDR3 is CASSPYRGRDAEQFF.

This clone was seen many times. The listed genes are named as in mouse. The CDR3 goes on 4 residues after the read ends, and that part is filled in from the germline J gene. The chain employs TRBV17 and TRBJ2-7, with 7 bases aligning to TRBD1. Germline CDR1 reads MNHDT; CDR2 reads YYDKIL. This CDR3 contains 12 residues. CDR3 in amino acids: CASRRTGDEQYF. The sequenced CDR3 bases are TGTGCTAGCAGGCGTACAGGGGAT.

About this clone: Genes and germline are mouse. Read sequence stops 4 residues before the CDR3 end, and the germline J gene provides the missing end. The genes are TRBV13-3 and TRBJ2-5; D not resolved. CDR3 size: 13 residues. V was pared by 4 bases and J by 1 base, with 7 bases between. Germline loops: CDR1 NNHDY, CDR2 SYVADS. The CDR3 loop reads CASSPRDQDTQYF. The sequenced part of the CDR3 DNA is TGTGCCAGCAGTCCAAGGGACCAAGAC.

The table lists this clone with a few counts. Mouse names are used for the genes. The CDR3 extends 4 residues past the end of the read, so its final part is completed from the germline J gene. The chain joins TRBV19 to TRBJ2-4; unclear D gene. The CDR3 is 13 residues long. The germline CDR1 and CDR2 sequences are FNHDT and SITEND (reference sequence). The CDR3 is CASSISPVNTLYF. The sequenced part of the CDR3 DNA is TGTGCCAGCAGTATAAGCCCAGTAAAC.

This clone was picked up a small number of times. The listed genes are named as in mouse. The CDR3 end lies 4 residues beyond the end of the read and is filled in from the germline J gene. The V gene is TRBV19, the J gene TRBJ2-5; possibly TRBD1 for D (5 bases). The germline V gene has CDR1 FNHDT and CDR2 SITEND (reference sequence). V was pared by 6 bases and J by 0 bases, with 8 bases between. The CDR3 is 13 amino acids. The sequenced CDR3 bases are TGTGCCAGCACCGGACAAAACCAAGAC. Translation gives CASTGQNQD. The CDR3 in full is CASTGQNQDTQYF.

A word on this clone: The gene symbols are mouse symbols. The read is 4 residues too short to cover the CDR3 end, so that end is filled in from the germline J gene. This rearrangement joins TRBV1 to TRBJ2-1; TRBD2 agrees at 10 bases. Looked up from germline, CDR1 is NSQYPW and CDR2 is LRSPGD (reference sequence). This CDR3 is built from 17 residues. V lost 0 bases and J lost 1; bases outside the gene matches: 3. CDR3 region: CTCSADHWGGNYAEQFF. Partial CDR3 DNA: TGCACCTGCAGTGCAGATCACTGGGGGGGGAACTATGCT.

This clone came up a few times. Gene names refer to mouse genes. The read finishes 4 residues shy of the CDR3 end, and the germline J gene is used to complete it. The sample has other DNA sequences that encode this CDR3 too. The chain carries TRBV5 and TRBJ1-2; perhaps TRBD1 as D (6 bases). Germline V gene data show CDR1 as LGHNA and CDR2 as YNLKQL (reference sequence). This CDR3 is built from 14 residues. Trimming left V 2 bases short and J 3 bases short, with 10 bases between. The DNA read from the CDR3 is TGTGCCAGCAGCCAACAGGGGAGGGACTCC. It translates to CASSQQGRDS. In full, the CDR3 is CASSQQGRDSDYTF.

This clone was counted a few times. Each gene name is a mouse one. Other DNA sequences from this sample encode an identical CDR3 as well. The CDR3 DNA, read in part, is TGTGCCAGCAGTGATGCTAGGGGGGGGAACTCC. This gives the protein CASSDARGGNS. The whole CDR3 protein reads CASSDARGGNSDYTF. This sequence joins TRBV13-1 and TRBJ1-2, with D maybe TRBD1 (6 bases). The read falls 4 residues short of the CDR3 end, and the missing part is taken from the germline J gene. The CDR3 contains 15 residues. Germline V lookup: CDR1 NSHNY, CDR2 SYGAGN. V lost 0 bases, J lost 2 bases, and 11 bases lay in between.

This clone was observed a few times. These gene names are mouse names. The read finishes 3 residues shy of the CDR3 end, and the germline J gene is used to complete it. V is TRBV1 and J is TRBJ1-6; D gene unclear. TRBJ1-6 is filed as an ORF, its function uncertain. The CDR3 runs to 15 residues. V shed 1 base and J shed 0 bases, with 4 bases lying between them. The germline V gene encodes CDR1 NSQYPW and CDR2 LRSPGD (reference sequence). The part of the CDR3 DNA that was read is TGCACCTGCAGTGCAGCCAGTTCCTATAATTCGCCC. Encoded protein: CTCSAASSYNSP. The CDR3 in full is CTCSAASSYNSPLYF.

In the case of this clone: Each gene name is a mouse one. The read gets to within 4 residues of the CDR3 end, and the germline J gene fills in the rest. The chain couples TRBV19 to TRBJ2-3, with TRBD1 matching 7 bases. V gave up 5 bases and J gave up 0 bases; unmatched junction bases: 9. There are 16 residues in the CDR3. The germline V gene encodes CDR1 FNHDT and CDR2 SITEND (reference sequence). The CDR3 reads CASRPPGTASAETLYF. The DNA read from the CDR3 is TGTGCCAGCAGACCCCCCGGGACAGCTAGTGCAGAA. Together with reference TRBV19 and TRBJ2-3, the CDR3 gives the full variable domain: GGIITQTPKFLIGQEGQKLTLKCQQNFNHDTMYWYRQDSGKGLRLIYYSITENDLQKGDLSEGYDASREKKSSFSLTVTSAQKNEMAVFLCASRPPGTASAETLYFGSGTRLTVL.

Concerning this clone: Gene names refer to mouse genes. The CDR3 goes on 4 residues after the read ends, and that part is filled in from the germline J gene. The genes are TRBV19 and TRBJ2-7; TRBD2 matches 8 bases. Germline CDR1 FNHDT, CDR2 SITEND (reference sequence). This CDR3 spans 15 amino acids. The J segment lost 0 bases and the V segment lost 1 base, leaving 3 bases of the junction unmatched. CDR3: CASSIRDWSSYEQYF. The DNA read from the CDR3 is TGTGCCAGCAGTATAAGGGACTGGAGCTCCTAT. The whole variable domain, filled in from reference TRBV19 and TRBJ2-7, reads GGIITQTPKFLIGQEGQKLTLKCQQNFNHDTMYWYRQDSGKGLRLIYYSITENDLQKGDLSEGYDASREKKSSFSLTVTSAQKNEMAVFLCASSIRDWSSYEQYFGPGTRLTVL.

This clone was seen more than once but under ten times. Mouse names are used for the genes. The CDR3 end falls 4 residues outside the read, so it is completed with the germline J gene. V gene TRBV14 combines with J gene TRBJ2-7, with TRBD2 matching over 9 bases. Germline lookup yields CDR1 SGHDT and CDR2 FRDEAV. The CDR3 consists of 15 residues. CDR3: CASSPTGTGLYEQYF. The covered CDR3 bases are TGTGCCAGCAGTCCCACCGGGACTGGGCTGTAT.

This clone has only a few counts. The genes are named according to mouse. The read stops 4 residues short of the end of the CDR3; the missing end is completed from the germline J gene. The J gene is TRBJ2-2, the V gene TRBV13-2; TRBD1 agrees at 9 bases. The CDR3 length is 14 residues. Unmatched junction bases numbered 3, after V lost 7 bases and J lost 2 bases. Per the germline V gene, CDR1 is NNHNN and CDR2 is SYGAGS (reference sequence). The sequenced part of the CDR3 DNA is TGTGCCAGCCAGACAGGGGGGAACACCGGG. Residues: CASQTGGNTG. The whole CDR3 sequence reads CASQTGGNTGQLYF.

A note on this clone: These gene names are mouse names. The read terminates 4 residues ahead of where the CDR3 ends, so the germline J gene completes it. The chain carries TRBV13-2 and TRBJ2-1; TRBD2 aligns across 10 bases. Germline assignment: CDR1 NNHNN and CDR2 SYGAGS (reference sequence). Trimming cost V 0 bases and J 2 bases; bases outside gene matches: 2. This CDR3 is built from 16 residues. The DNA read from the CDR3 is TGTGCCAGCGGTGATGCTGGGGGGGCCCACTATGCT. Residues: CASGDAGGAHYA. The whole CDR3 protein reads CASGDAGGAHYAEQFF.

A note on this clone: The gene names given are mouse names. The observed sequence ends 4 residues before the CDR3 terminus, with the missing tail filled in from the germline J gene. V gene TRBV5 combines with J gene TRBJ2-3, with TRBD2 identical over 13 bases. The length of the CDR3 is 18 residues. Germline-derived CDR1 and CDR2 are LGHNA and YNLKQL (reference sequence). After removal of 1 base from V and 2 bases from J, the junction contained 6 bases not matched to a gene. The CDR3 bases that were read are TGTGCCAGCAGCCAAGGGACTGGGGGGGCGCGAGCTGCAGAA. Translation gives CASSQGTGGARAAE. The full CDR3 reads CASSQGTGGARAAETLYF.

This clone was detected only a few times. The gene names given are mouse names. The read ends 4 residues before the CDR3 terminus; that terminus is restored from the germline J gene. The V call is TRBV1, the J call TRBJ2-4, with TRBD2 matching 7 bases. Unmatched junction bases numbered 7, after V lost 1 base and J lost 0 bases. The CDR3 runs 17 residues. Germline V gene sequence: CDR1 NSQYPW, CDR2 LRSPGD (reference sequence). Partial CDR3 DNA: TGCACCTGCAGTGCAGTGGGGGGAGGGTCTAGTCAAAAC. This gives the protein CTCSAVGGGSSQN. The entire CDR3 protein is CTCSAVGGGSSQNTLYF.

This clone was seen more than once but under ten times. Gene names refer to mouse genes. The read falls 4 residues short of the CDR3 end, and the missing part is taken from the germline J gene. The rearrangement joins TRBV17 to TRBJ2-1; 10 bases agree with TRBD1. With 3 bases clipped from V and 6 bases from J, the junction kept 2 bases outside the gene matches. The germline V gene has CDR1 MNHDT and CDR2 YYDKIL. The CDR3 totals 14 residues. The CDR3 DNA, read in part, is TGTGCTAGCAGTAGGGGACAGGGGATTGCT. Its translation: CASSRGQGIA. From start to end, the CDR3 is CASSRGQGIAEQFF.

This clone came up a few times. Mouse germline and gene names are used. CDR3 DNA (partial): TGCACCTGCAGTGCAGTCGGGACTAGCTCCTAT. Protein: CTCSAVGTSSY. The full-length CDR3 reads as CTCSAVGTSSYEQYF. The gene calls are TRBV1 and TRBJ2-7, with a tentative D call TRBD2 (6 bases). The read is 4 residues too short to cover the CDR3 end, so that end is filled in from the germline J gene. The germline V gene has CDR1 NSQYPW and CDR2 LRSPGD (reference sequence). The V gene lost 1 base and the J gene lost 0 bases, with 10 bases spanning the gap. This CDR3 contains 15 residues.

Turning to this clone: Any gene name here is a mouse gene name. The CDR3 end lies 4 residues beyond the end of the read and is filled in from the germline J gene. The rearrangement links TRBV19 to TRBJ2-1; 7 bases fit TRBD2. V lost 4 bases to trimming and J lost 6 bases; unmatched junction nucleotides: 1. The CDR3 is made up of 12 amino acids. Germline loops: CDR1 FNHDT, CDR2 SITEND (reference sequence). CDR3 DNA, as far as it was read: TGTGCCAGCAGTCTGGGGGTTGCT. Protein sequence: CASSLGVA. The entire CDR3 protein is CASSLGVAEQFF.

Only a few counts were recorded for this clone. Here the gene names and germline are mouse. The CDR3 end lies 4 residues beyond the end of the read and is filled in from the germline J gene. This sequence joins TRBV19 and TRBJ2-1; 10 nucleotides align to TRBD2. CDR1 is FNHDT and CDR2 is SITEND in the germline V gene (reference sequence). This CDR3 region has 16 residues. V lost 1 base to trimming and J lost 3 bases; unmatched junction nucleotides: 4. Partial CDR3 DNA: TGTGCCAGCAGTATAAGGCACTGGGGGGGCTATGCT. Its protein is CASSIRHWGGYA. The full CDR3 protein reads CASSIRHWGGYAEQFF.

The sample holds a few counts of this clone. These gene names are mouse names. The CDR3 bases that were read are TGTGCCAGCAGTTCCCTGGGGGGGCGCTCCTAT. Translated: CASSSLGGRSY. The entire CDR3 sequence reads CASSSLGGRSYEQYF. The chain couples TRBV19 to TRBJ2-7; TRBD2 aligns across 10 bases. The CDR3 end lies 4 residues beyond the end of the read and is filled in from the germline J gene. Germline V gene lookup returns CDR1 FNHDT and CDR2 SITEND (reference sequence). V trimming: 4 bases; J trimming: 0 bases; junction bases outside the gene matches: 4. The CDR3 contains 15 residues.

Only a few counts were recorded for this clone. Gene names are mouse gene names. Other nucleotide sequences in the sample specify the same CDR3. The CDR3 sequence is CTCSAGQGADYTF. CDR3 DNA (partial): TGCACCTGCAGTGCGGGACAGGGGGCC. The J gene is TRBJ1-2, the V gene TRBV1, with TRBD1 matching over 11 bases. The read ends 4 residues shy of where the CDR3 ends; the end is completed using the germline J gene. Germline assignment: CDR1 NSQYPW and CDR2 LRSPGD (reference sequence). CDR3 length: 13 residues.

In the case of this clone: Gene names and germline refer to mouse. The read ends 4 residues before the CDR3 terminus; that terminus is restored from the germline J gene. The chain uses TRBV5 and TRBJ2-1; D gene ambiguous. V was shortened by 0 bases and J by 1 base, with 7 bases between the two germline ends. The CDR3 is 15 amino acids. The germline gives CDR1 LGHNA, CDR2 YNLKQL (reference sequence). The DNA read from the CDR3 is TGTGCCAGCAGCCAAGATTCCAGAAACTATGCT. As protein: CASSQDSRNYA. The whole CDR3 protein reads CASSQDSRNYAEQFF.

On this clone itself: Germline and genes here are mouse. The sequence runs out 4 residues before the end of the CDR3; the remainder is reconstructed from the germline J gene. This sample includes further DNA sequences coding for the same CDR3. V usage is TRBV13-2 and J usage is TRBJ2-7; 9 nucleotides match TRBD2. The germline CDR1 and CDR2 sequences are NNHNN and SYGAGS (reference sequence). The V gene end was trimmed by 0 bases and the J gene end by 2 bases; junction bases not matched to a gene: 3. The CDR3 is 15 residues long. The CDR3 bases that were read are TGTGCCAGCGGTGATGCAGGGACTGGGCCCTAT. This encodes CASGDAGTGPY. The whole CDR3 reads CASGDAGTGPYEQYF.